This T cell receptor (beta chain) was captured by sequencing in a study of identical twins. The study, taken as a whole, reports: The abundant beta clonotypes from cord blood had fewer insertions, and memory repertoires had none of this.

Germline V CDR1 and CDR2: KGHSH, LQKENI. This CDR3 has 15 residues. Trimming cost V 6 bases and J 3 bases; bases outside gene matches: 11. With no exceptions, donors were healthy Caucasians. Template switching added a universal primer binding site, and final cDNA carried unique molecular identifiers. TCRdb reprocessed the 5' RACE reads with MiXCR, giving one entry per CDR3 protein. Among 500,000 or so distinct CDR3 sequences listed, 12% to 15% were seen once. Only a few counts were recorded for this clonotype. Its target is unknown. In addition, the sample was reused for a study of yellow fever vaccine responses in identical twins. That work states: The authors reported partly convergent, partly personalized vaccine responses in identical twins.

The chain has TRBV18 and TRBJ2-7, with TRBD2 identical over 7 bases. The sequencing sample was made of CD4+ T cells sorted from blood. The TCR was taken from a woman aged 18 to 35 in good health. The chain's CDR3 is CASSMTGTTRYEQYF. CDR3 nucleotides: TGTGCCAGCTCGATGACCGGGACTACGCGCTACGAGCAGTACTTC.